Presented here are 23 T cell receptor beta chains from one specimen sequenced in a study of T cell responses to AZD1222 COVID-19 vaccine. Assay: immunoSEQ multiplex PCR; the TCRdb copy retains only in-frame clones and omits some. Of 95,000 to 150,000 clones in the sample, roughly 90% are singletons; the top ten hold less than 4%. Source: peripheral blood, taken on day 0 of AZD1222 vaccination. The receptors were gathered from an adult in good health.

The chain uses TRBV28 and TRBJ1-2; unclear D gene. V lost 8 bases to trimming and J lost 2 bases, with 12 bases between them. There are 13 residues in the CDR3. Germline V gene data show CDR1 as MDHEN and CDR2 as SYDVKM. CDR3 loop: CASGLLTNYGYTF. DNA of the CDR3: TGTGCCAGCGGGTTGTTGACGAACTATGGCTACACCTTC.

The genes are TRBV5-5 and TRBJ1-2; D is unresolved. Germline V gives CDR1 SGHKS, CDR2 YYEKEE (reference sequence). Trimming took 4 bases from V and 8 from J, leaving 15 bases between them. CDR3 length: 13 residues. Here the CDR3 reads CASSSRIRVGYTF. For the CDR3, the DNA is TGTGCCAGCAGCAGCAGAATCCGCGTAGGCTACACCTTC.

This sequence joins TRBV4-1 and TRBJ2-2; a possible D gene is TRBD1 (6 bases). V shed 3 bases and J shed 1 base, with 9 bases lying between them. CDR1 MGHRA and CDR2 YSYEKL come from the germline V gene. CDR3 length: 15 residues. The CDR3 bases are TGCGCCAGCAGCCAGGGACAATTGAACACCGGGGAGCTGTTTTTT. Its protein product is CASSQGQLNTGELFF.

CDR3 DNA sequence: TGTGCCAGCAGTTTTCGACAGTACAATGAGCAGTTCTTC. As protein: CASSFRQYNEQFF. The V gene is TRBV12-3 or TRBV12-4, the J gene TRBJ2-1; TRBD1 is a possible D gene (5 bases). The CDR3 extends over 13 amino acids. V was cut by 3 bases and J by 4 bases, with 7 bases left in between.

Regarding this clone: A junction end diverges from the germline sequence, so it may reflect a read error. The genes are TRBV6-4 and TRBJ2-3; TRBD2 matches 9 bases. The CDR3 has 15 residues. CDR1 MRHNA and CDR2 SNTAGT come from the germline V gene. The DNA of the CDR3 is TGTGCCTGCAGTGACGGCGGGGGGGGCACAGATACGCAGTATTTT. It is translated as CACSDGGGGTDTQYF.

This rearrangement joins TRBV6-1 to TRBJ1-1; D unclear. The CDR3 is made up of 17 amino acids. V lost 2 bases and J 4 bases, leaving 20 bases between the germline ends. Germline V CDR1 and CDR2: MNHNS, SASEGT. The CDR3 reads CASSEPRILTAGTEAFF. The CDR3 nucleotides are TGTGCCAGCAGTGAACCTCGAATTCTCACGGCGGGCACTGAAGCTTTCTTT.

DNA of the CDR3: TGTGCCAGCAGCTCGAAGAACACTGAAGCTTTCTTT. Residues: CASSSKNTEAFF. This sequence joins TRBV6-4 and TRBJ1-1; D is uncertain. Trimming removed 6 bases from V and 1 base from J, with 6 bases in between. This CDR3 comprises 12 residues. Germline CDR1 reads MRHNA; CDR2 reads SNTAGT.

The chain recombines TRBV7-6 with TRBJ1-1; 10 bases are a match to TRBD1. Trimming cost V 2 bases and J 3 bases; bases outside gene matches: 12. This CDR3 region has 18 residues. Germline-derived CDR1 and CDR2 are SGHVS and FNYEAQ. The CDR3 loop is CASSLLPRTGGGYTEAFF. CDR3 coding DNA: TGTGCCAGCAGCTTATTACCTAGGACAGGGGGAGGGTACACTGAAGCTTTCTTT.

The chain employs TRBV7-3 and TRBJ2-3; D unclear. Trimming left V 2 bases short and J 3 bases short, with 15 bases between. Germline assignment: CDR1 SGHTA and CDR2 FQGTGA. This CDR3 is built from 16 residues. The DNA of the CDR3 is TGTGCCAGCAGCTTACTGGCGAACCCCGGGACAGATACGCAGTATTTT. Its protein is CASSLLANPGTDTQYF.

The chain has TRBV2 and TRBJ1-5; D call uncertain. CDR1 and CDR2 from the germline V gene are SNHLY and FYNNEI. V lost 2 bases and J 2 bases, leaving 13 bases between the germline ends. This CDR3 contains 16 residues. The DNA of the CDR3 is TGTGCCAGCAGTGAATATCGCTTCCCGGGCAATCAGCCCCAGCATTTT. Its protein is CASSEYRFPGNQPQHF.

This clone was seen a single time. The chain combines TRBV18 with TRBJ1-5; no clear D gene. Trimming shortened V by 4 bases and J by 0 bases, and 10 bases separated the two germline ends. CDR1 is KGHSH and CDR2 is LQKENI in the germline V gene. The CDR3 is 15 amino acids. The CDR3 DNA is TGTGCCAGCTCACGGTGGACCGATAGCAATCAGCCCCAGCATTTT. Translated: CASSRWTDSNQPQHF.

The chain combines TRBV9 with TRBJ2-7; tentatively, D is TRBD2 (5 bases). The length of the CDR3 is 13 residues. V lost 2 bases, J lost 7 bases, and 13 bases lay in between. Looked up from germline, CDR1 is SGDLS and CDR2 is YYNGEE. The CDR3 sequence is CASSVGLTGEQYF. The CDR3 DNA follows: TGTGCCAGCAGCGTCGGTTTGACGGGGGAGCAGTACTTC.

The chain is built from TRBV3-1 (or the pseudogene TRBV3-2) and TRBJ1-5, with TRBD1 matching over 10 bases. Per germline, CDR1 LGHDT and CDR2 YNNKEL (reference sequence). The CDR3 spans 17 residues. After removal of 5 bases from V and 0 bases from J, the junction contained 7 bases not matched to a gene. The CDR3 spells CASSFGTGAHSNQPQHF. CDR3 in DNA: TGTGCCAGCAGCTTTGGGACAGGGGCCCATAGCAATCAGCCCCAGCATTTT.

The rearrangement uses TRBV19 and TRBJ2-7, with D unclear. The V end lost 1 base, the J end lost 4 bases, and 11 bases lay between the germline ends. CDR3 length: 14 amino acids. The V gene's germline CDR1 is LNHDA and CDR2 SQIVND (reference sequence). CDR3 loop: CASSIVEGIYEQYF. Written as DNA, the CDR3 is TGTGCCAGTAGTATAGTAGAAGGGATATACGAGCAGTACTTC.

The CDR3 DNA is TGTGCCAGCAGTGAATCCAAGGGGGGGGGCGCTTGGGGTGGCTACACCTTC. Translation gives CASSESKGGGAWGGYTF. J is TRBJ1-2 and V is TRBV6-1; possibly TRBD1 for D (6 bases). Trimming shortened V by 2 bases and J by 7 bases, and 23 bases separated the two germline ends. The CDR3 is 17 amino acids. The germline CDR1 and CDR2 sequences are MNHNS and SASEGT.

The CDR3 DNA is TGTGCCAGCAGTCAACATAAGAACACTGAAGCTTTCTTT. Amino acid sequence: CASSQHKNTEAFF. This chain links TRBV6-5 with TRBJ1-1; D is unresolved. V lost 5 bases, J lost 1 base, and 8 bases lay in between. The CDR3 covers 13 residues. Germline V gene lookup returns CDR1 MNHEY and CDR2 SVGAGI.

This rearrangement joins TRBV19 to TRBJ2-5, with D unclear. This CDR3 is 14 amino acids long. The germline V gene has CDR1 LNHDA and CDR2 SQIVND (reference sequence). V was pared by 4 bases and J by 2 bases, with 11 bases between. The CDR3 DNA follows: TGTGCCAGTAGTAAGGGCACACTACAAGAGACCCAGTACTTC. Protein product: CASSKGTLQETQYF.

This chain links TRBV9 with TRBJ2-1; no reliable D call. Trimming left V 0 bases short and J 7 bases short, with 11 bases between. This CDR3 is built from 14 residues. The germline CDR1 and CDR2 sequences are SGDLS and YYNGEE. The CDR3 nucleotides are TGTGCCAGCAGCGTAGCGGGCCTGGGGAATGAGCAGTTCTTC. It specifies CASSVAGLGNEQFF.

The chain recombines TRBV11-3 with TRBJ2-3; 8 bases match TRBD1. Germline V gives CDR1 SGHNT, CDR2 YENEEA. The CDR3 is 16 amino acids. V lost 1 base, J lost 4 bases, and 7 bases stayed unmatched. The chain's CDR3 is CASSLGGTGLADTQYF. Written as DNA, the CDR3 is TGTGCCAGCAGCTTAGGCGGGACAGGTCTCGCAGATACGCAGTATTTT.

This clone has just one count. The chain has TRBV6-5 and TRBJ2-1; possibly TRBD2 for D (5 bases). There are 14 residues in the CDR3. The V end was cut by 6 bases, the J end by 4 bases, with 13 bases between. Germline lookup yields CDR1 MNHEY and CDR2 SVGAGI. The CDR3 region is CASSAGRGYNEQFF. The CDR3 nucleotides are TGTGCCAGCAGCGCCGGACGGGGTTACAATGAGCAGTTCTTC.

V is TRBV12-3 or TRBV12-4 and J is TRBJ1-2, with D uncertain. This CDR3 contains 13 residues. V lost 6 bases and J 5 bases, leaving 13 bases between the germline ends. CDR3: CASSPNQPYGYTF. The DNA for the CDR3 is TGTGCCAGCAGCCCCAACCAACCGTATGGCTACACCTTC.

The chain uses TRBV4-3 and TRBJ2-7; possibly TRBD2 for D (5 bases). The CDR3 has 14 amino acids. Germline V gene lookup returns CDR1 LGHNA and CDR2 YSLEER. With 0 bases removed from V and 7 bases from J, the gap between germline ends came to 13 bases. CDR3 amino acids: CASSQDSREREQYF. Here the CDR3 DNA reads TGCGCCAGCAGCCAAGATTCCCGGGAACGGGAGCAGTACTTC.

The V and J genes are TRBV3-1 (or the pseudogene TRBV3-2) and TRBJ2-7; D unresolved. The CDR3 has 12 amino acids. CDR1 and CDR2 (germline): LGHDT, YNNKEL (reference sequence). Trimming cost V 4 bases and J 3 bases, with 7 bases left between them. This chain's CDR3 is CASSPDYYEQYF. CDR3 bases: TGTGCCAGCAGCCCAGATTACTACGAGCAGTACTTC.